This T cell receptor beta chain was documented in a study of blood T cell repertoires in COVID-19. About the research overall: COVID-19 samples collected from the United States, Italy and Spain covered acute and convalescent phases. T cells, B-cell-depleted T cells, or PBMCs provided the cDNA or gDNA that served as material.

This CDR3 is built from 16 residues. Germline V lookup: CDR1 MNHEY, CDR2 SMNVEV (reference sequence). The trim removed 4 bases at V and 4 bases at J, leaving 12 bases unmatched. In the original analysis: Quantification of nucleated cells was approximated via reference gene primer amplification. TCRdb keeps only in-frame clones here, not all; method: immunoSEQ multiplex PCR. The V and J calls and clone size were taken over from that table, and D and trimming were inferred from the DNA. The sample contains tens of thousands of clones, about 82% of which appear only once. The receptor was derived from a human donor in a cohort sampled during active COVID-19. The rearrangement uses TRBV27 and TRBJ2-7, with 8 bases fitting TRBD2. The sequencing sample was made of peripheral blood. CDR3 loop: CASSYAGEAGVYEQYF. DNA of the CDR3: TGTGCCAGCAGTTACGCTGGTGAAGCGGGAGTGTACGAGCAGTACTTC.